The source of this T cell receptor (beta chain) is a study of T cells in Graves' hyperthyroidism and ophthalmopathy. The CDR3 regions of TCR beta were amplified from RNA transcripts. The TCR CDR3 first-round RT-PCR relied on the HTBI primer set. TCRdb itself ran the multiplex PCR reads through MiXCR, one entry per CDR3 protein. The sample carries hundreds of thousands of distinct CDR3 sequences, roughly 14% recorded once. Each person with ophthalmopathy scored at least 3 on the Clinical Activity Score, reached NOSPECS grade 4 or higher, and had been ill under 3 months. Lactation, pregnancy, other autoimmune disease or uncontrolled infection led to exclusion of patients. Thyroid ultrasound, orbital computed tomography, clinical symptoms, and serum thyroxine and TRAb underpinned diagnoses. The study's findings and limits: Blood also carried most thyroid clonotypes expanded above 0.001.

This clonotype was recorded many times. Its target is not known. V shed 3 bases and J 10 bases; nucleotides not matched to a gene: 9. Germline V lookup: CDR1 LGHNT, CDR2 FRNRAP. This CDR3 has 15 residues. The sample comprised blood. This TCR derives from a man aged 18 to 29 with Graves' ophthalmopathy. J is TRBJ1-1 and V is TRBV12-5, with 12 bases fitting TRBD1. The CDR3 DNA sequence: TGTGCTAGTGGTTTCTACGGGACAGGGGGCATCGGAGCTTTCTTT. Protein: CASGFYGTGGIGAFF.